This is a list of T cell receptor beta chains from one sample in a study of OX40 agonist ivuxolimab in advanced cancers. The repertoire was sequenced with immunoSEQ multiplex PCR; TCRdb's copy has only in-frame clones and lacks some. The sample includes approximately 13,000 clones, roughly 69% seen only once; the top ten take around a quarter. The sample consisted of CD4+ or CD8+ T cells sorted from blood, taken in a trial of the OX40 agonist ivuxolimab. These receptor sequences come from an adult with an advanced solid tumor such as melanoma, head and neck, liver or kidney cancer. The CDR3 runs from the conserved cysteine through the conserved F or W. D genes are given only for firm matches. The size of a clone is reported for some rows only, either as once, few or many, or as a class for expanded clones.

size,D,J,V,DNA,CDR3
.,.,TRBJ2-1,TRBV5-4,TGTGCCAGAATTCGACAGTTCTCCTACAATGAGCAGTTCTTC,CARIRQFSYNEQFF
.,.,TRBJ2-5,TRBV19,TGTGCCAGTAGTGGACCTCAAGTGGAGACCCAGTACTTC,CASSGPQVETQYF
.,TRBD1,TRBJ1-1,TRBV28,TGTGCCAGCAGTTTAACAGGGGGCGGATTTTCTAATGAAGCTTTCTTT,CASSLTGGGFSNEAFF
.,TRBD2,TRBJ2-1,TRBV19,TGTGCCAGTAGTATACTAGCGGGAGGAAATGAGCAGTTCTTC,CASSILAGGNEQFF
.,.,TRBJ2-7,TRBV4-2,TGTGCCAGCAGCCAAGATTCCTACGAGCAGTACTTC,CASSQDSYEQYF
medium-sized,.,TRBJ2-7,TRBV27,TGTGCCAGCAGTCCCAGACAGTGGGCCTACGAGCAGTACTTC,CASSPRQWAYEQYF
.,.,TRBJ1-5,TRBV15,TGTGCCACCAGCAGAGATCAGCAGCCCCAGCATTTT,CATSRDQQPQHF
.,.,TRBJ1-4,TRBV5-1,TGCGCCAGCAGCTTGGGGGAGGCGTCCGGATCTTTTAATGAAAAACTGTTTTTT,CASSLGEASGSFNEKLFF
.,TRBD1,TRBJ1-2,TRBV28,TGTGTCAGCGTGGAGACAGGGAGCTATGGCTACACCTTC,CVSVETGSYGYTF
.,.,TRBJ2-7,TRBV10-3,TGTGCCATCAAGAGCGGAGTAAGAGCCTACGAGCAGTACTTC,CAIKSGVRAYEQYF
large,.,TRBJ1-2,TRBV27,TGTGCCAGCAGTTTAGGGGGGGCGGTTGGCTACACCTTC,CASSLGGAVGYTF
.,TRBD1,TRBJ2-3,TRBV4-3,TGCGCCAGCAGCCCTGGGACAGGGACAGATACGCAGTATTTT,CASSPGTGTDTQYF
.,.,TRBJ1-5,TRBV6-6,TGTGCCAGCAGTTACTCAGAGGAACCCCAGCATTTT,CASSYSEEPQHF
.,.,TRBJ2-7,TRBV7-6,TGTGCCAGCAGCTTAGGAGGTGGTCAACCGGGACGCGAGCAGTACTTC,CASSLGGGQPGREQYF
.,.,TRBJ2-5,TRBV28,TGTGCCAGCAGTTCGGGACATGAGACCCAGTACTTC,CASSSGHETQYF
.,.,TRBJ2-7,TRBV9,TGTGCCAGCAGCGTCGGGCTCCGCTCCTACGAGCAGTACTTC,CASSVGLRSYEQYF
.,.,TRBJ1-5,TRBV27,TGTGCCAGCAGTTTAAGAGGGGTCGGTCAGCCCCAGCATTTT,CASSLRGVGQPQHF
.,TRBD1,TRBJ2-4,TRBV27,TGTGCCAGCAGTTCGAACCCGACAGGGAAAAACATTCAGTACTTC,CASSSNPTGKNIQYF
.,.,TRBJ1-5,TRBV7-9,TGTGCCAGCAGCCTCACCGGGAATAATCAGCCCCAGCATTTT,CASSLTGNNQPQHF
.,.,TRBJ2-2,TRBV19,TGTGCCAGTATGGACGACACCGGGGAGCTGTTTTTT,CASMDDTGELFF
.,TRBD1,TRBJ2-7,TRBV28,TGTGCCAGCAGGGGACAGATCTCCTACGAGCAGTACTTC,CASRGQISYEQYF
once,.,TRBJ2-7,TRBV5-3,TGTGCCAGCAGCTTGTGGAGTGAGCAGTACTTC,CASSLWSEQYF
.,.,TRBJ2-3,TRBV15,TGTGCCACCAGCAAGTTAGATACGCAGTATTTT,CATSKLDTQYF
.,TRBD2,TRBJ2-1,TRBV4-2,TGTGCCAGCAGCCACCTTAGCGGGAGACTAGGCGATGAGCAGTTCTTC,CASSHLSGRLGDEQFF
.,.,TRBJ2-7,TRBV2,TGTGCCAGCAGTGTAACATGGAACGAGCAGTACTTC,CASSVTWNEQYF
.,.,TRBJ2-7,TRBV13,TGTGCCAGCAGCTCTCGACAAGGAACGTACGAGCAGTACTTC,CASSSRQGTYEQYF
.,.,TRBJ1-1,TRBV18,TGTGCCAGCTCACCCTCGGGTTACACTGAAGCTTTCTTT,CASSPSGYTEAFF
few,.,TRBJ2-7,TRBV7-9,TGTGCCAGCAGCGAAGGGCTGGGCGAGCAGTACTTC,CASSEGLGEQYF
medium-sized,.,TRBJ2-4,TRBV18,TGTGCCAGCTCACTATCCGAAGGTTCCGAAAACATTCAGTACTTC,CASSLSEGSENIQYF